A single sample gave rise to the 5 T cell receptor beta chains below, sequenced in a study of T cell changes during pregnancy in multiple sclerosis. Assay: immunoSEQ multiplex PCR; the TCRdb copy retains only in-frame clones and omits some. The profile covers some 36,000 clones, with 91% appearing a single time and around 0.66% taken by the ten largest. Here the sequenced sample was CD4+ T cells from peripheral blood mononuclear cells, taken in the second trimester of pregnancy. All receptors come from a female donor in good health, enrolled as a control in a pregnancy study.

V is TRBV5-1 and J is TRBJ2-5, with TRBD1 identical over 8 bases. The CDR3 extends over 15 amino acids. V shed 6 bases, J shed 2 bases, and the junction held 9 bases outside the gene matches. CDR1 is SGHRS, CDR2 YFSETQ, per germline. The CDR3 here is CASIGTGQSQETQYF. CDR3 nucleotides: TGCGCCAGCATCGGGACAGGTCAAAGTCAAGAGACCCAGTACTTC.

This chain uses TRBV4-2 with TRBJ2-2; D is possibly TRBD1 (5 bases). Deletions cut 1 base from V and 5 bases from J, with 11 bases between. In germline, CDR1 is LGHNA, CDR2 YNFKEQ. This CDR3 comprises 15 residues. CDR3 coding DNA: TGTGCCAGCAGCCAAGGGTACAGACAGACCGGGGAGCTGTTTTTT. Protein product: CASSQGYRQTGELFF.

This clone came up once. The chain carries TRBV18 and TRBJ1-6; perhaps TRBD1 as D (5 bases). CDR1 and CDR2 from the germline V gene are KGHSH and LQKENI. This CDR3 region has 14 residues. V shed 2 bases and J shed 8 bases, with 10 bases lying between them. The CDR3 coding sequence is TGTGCCAGCTCACCAGCCAGGGTCGATTCACCCCTCCACTTT. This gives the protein CASSPARVDSPLHF.

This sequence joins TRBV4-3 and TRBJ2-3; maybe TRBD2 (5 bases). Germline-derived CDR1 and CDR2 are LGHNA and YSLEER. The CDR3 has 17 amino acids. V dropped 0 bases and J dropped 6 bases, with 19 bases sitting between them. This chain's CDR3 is CASSQDAARDKRDTQYF. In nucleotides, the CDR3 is TGCGCCAGCAGCCAAGATGCGGCACGGGATAAGAGGGATACGCAGTATTTT.

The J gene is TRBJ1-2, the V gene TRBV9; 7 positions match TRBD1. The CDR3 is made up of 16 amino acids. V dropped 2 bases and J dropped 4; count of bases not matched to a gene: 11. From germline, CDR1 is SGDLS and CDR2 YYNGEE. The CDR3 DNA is TGTGCCAGCAGCGTTGCTACAGGGGCCGGGAGCTATGGCTACACCTTC. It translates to CASSVATGAGSYGYTF.